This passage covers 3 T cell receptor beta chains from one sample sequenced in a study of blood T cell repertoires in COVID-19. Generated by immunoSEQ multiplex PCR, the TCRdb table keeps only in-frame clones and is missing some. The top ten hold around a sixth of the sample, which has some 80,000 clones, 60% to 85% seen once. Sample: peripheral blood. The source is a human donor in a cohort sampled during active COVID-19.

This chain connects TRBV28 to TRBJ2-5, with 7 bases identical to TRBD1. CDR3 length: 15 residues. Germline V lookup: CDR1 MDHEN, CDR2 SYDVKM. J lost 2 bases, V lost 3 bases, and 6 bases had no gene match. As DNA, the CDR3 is TGTGCCAGCAGTTTTACAGGGGCCTTGCAAGAGACCCAGTACTTC. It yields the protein CASSFTGALQETQYF.

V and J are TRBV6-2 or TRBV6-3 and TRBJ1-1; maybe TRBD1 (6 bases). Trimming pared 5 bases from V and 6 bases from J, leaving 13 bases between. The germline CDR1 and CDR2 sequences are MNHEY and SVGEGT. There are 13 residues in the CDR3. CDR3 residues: CASSEDSFPEAFF. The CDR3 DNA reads TGTGCCAGCAGTGAGGACAGCTTTCCTGAAGCTTTCTTT.

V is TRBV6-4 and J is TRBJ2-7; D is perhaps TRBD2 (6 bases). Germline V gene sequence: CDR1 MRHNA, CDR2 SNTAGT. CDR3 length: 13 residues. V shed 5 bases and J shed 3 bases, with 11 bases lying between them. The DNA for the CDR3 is TGTGCCAGCAGTCCGGGACTGGGCTACGAGCAGTACTTC. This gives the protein CASSPGLGYEQYF.